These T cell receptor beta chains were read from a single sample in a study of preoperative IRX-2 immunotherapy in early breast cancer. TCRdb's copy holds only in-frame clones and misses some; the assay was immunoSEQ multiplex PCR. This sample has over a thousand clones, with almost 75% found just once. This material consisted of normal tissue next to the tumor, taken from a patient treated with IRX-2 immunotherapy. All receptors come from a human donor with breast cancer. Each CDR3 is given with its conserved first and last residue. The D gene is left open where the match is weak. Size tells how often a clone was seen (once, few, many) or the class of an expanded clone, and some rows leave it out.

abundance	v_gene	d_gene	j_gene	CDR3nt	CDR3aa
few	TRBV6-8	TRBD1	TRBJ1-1	TGTGCCAGCAGCCCATATCGGACAGGGACCACTGAAGCTTTCTTT	CASSPYRTGTTEAFF
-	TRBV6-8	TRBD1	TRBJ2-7	TGTGCCAGCAGTTACTCGGAGAACAGGGGGCTCTACGAGCAGTACTTC	CASSYSENRGLYEQYF
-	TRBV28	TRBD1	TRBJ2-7	TGTGCCAGCGGTCCCCTCCTCGACAGGGGACCTACCTACGAGCAGTACTTC	CASGPLLDRGPTYEQYF
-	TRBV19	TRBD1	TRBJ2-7	TGTGCCAGTAGTACGGGACAGGGAAAGACCTACGAGCAGTACTTC	CASSTGQGKTYEQYF
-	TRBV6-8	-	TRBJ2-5	TGTGCCAGCAGTTACGCTGGACCAGGGATCGGTGGAGAGACCCAGTACTTC	CASSYAGPGIGGETQYF
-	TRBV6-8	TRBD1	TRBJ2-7	TGTGCCAGCAGTTACCTTAGGGGGCCCACCTACGAGCAGTACTTC	CASSYLRGPTYEQYF
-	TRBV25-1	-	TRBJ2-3	TGTGCCAGCAGTGGGAGGGGCGAAGCAGATACGCAGTATTTT	CASSGRGEADTQYF
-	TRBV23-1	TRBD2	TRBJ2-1	TGCGCCAGCAGCCAAGGTCTAGCGGACTACAATGAGCAGTTCTTC	CASSQGLADYNEQFF
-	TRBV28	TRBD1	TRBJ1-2	TGTGCCAGCAGTTTTGGGACAGGCGCCAACTATGGCTACACCTTC	CASSFGTGANYGYTF
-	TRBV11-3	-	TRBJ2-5	TGTGCCAGCAGCGCCCGGTCCCGGGGGAAGGTGGGGACCCAGTACTTC	CASSARSRGKVGTQYF
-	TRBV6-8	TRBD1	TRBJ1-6	TGTGCCAGCAGTTATCCGGGACAGGGCACTTCACCCCTCCACTTT	CASSYPGQGTSPLHF
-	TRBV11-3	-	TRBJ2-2	TGTGCCAGCAGCTTGGGTGGGTCGTACGCGAACACCGGGGAGCTGTTTTTT	CASSLGGSYANTGELFF
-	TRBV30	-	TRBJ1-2	TGTGCCTGGAGTGTAAATCCAAGTGTCTACACCTTC	CAWSVNPSVYTF
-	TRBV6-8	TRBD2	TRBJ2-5	TGTGCCAGCAGTCCGACGGGGGGGCGAGAGACCCAGTACTTC	CASSPTGGRETQYF
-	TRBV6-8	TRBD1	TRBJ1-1	TGTGCCAGCAGGAAGGGACAGGGTAGTACTGAAGCTTTCTTT	CASRKGQGSTEAFF
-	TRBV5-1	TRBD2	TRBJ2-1	TGCGCCAGCAGCCTGGGCCTAGCGGGAGGGCGTAGTGAGCAGTTCTTC	CASSLGLAGGRSEQFF
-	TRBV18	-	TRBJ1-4	TGTGCCAGCTCACCAGTCAGAACCGCCTCCTATTATAAGTCCCTCCACGGAGAAAAACTGTTTTTT	CASSPVRTASYYKSLHGEKLFF
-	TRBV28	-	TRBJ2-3	TGTGCCAGCAGTTTTTTGGCGGGAACAGATACGCAGTATTTT	CASSFLAGTDTQYF
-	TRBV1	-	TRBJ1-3	TGCGCCAGCAGCCAAGATCAAGGGGTGGAAGGAAACACCATATATTTT	CASSQDQGVEGNTIYF
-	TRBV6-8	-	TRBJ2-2	TGTGCCAGCAGTTACTCTGGGACTTTTTTCGGGGAGCTGTTTTTT	CASSYSGTFFGELFF
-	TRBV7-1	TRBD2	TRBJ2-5	TGTGCCAGCGGGGTAGCGGGAGGGGAGACCCAGTACTTC	CASGVAGGETQYF
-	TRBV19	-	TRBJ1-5	TGTGCCAGTAGGAGATCGGAGATCACCCTTAGCAATCAGCCCCAGCATTTT	CASRRSEITLSNQPQHF
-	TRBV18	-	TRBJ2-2	TGTGCCAGCTCACAACAGGGGAACACCGGGGAGCTGTTTTTT	CASSQQGNTGELFF
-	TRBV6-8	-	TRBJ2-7	TGTGCCAGCAGTACCTCGTTAAGCGAGCAGTACTTC	CASSTSLSEQYF
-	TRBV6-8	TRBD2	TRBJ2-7	TGTGCCAGTTCTAGCGGGGGCCCTCCGACCTACGAGCAGTACTTC	CASSSGGPPTYEQYF
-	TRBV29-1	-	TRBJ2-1	TGCAGCGTAGGTAATAGGTGGAATGAGCAGTTCTTC	CSVGNRWNEQFF
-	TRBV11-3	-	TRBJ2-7	TGTGCCAGCAGTTCTATCCTCGGGACACAAATCTACGAGCAGTACTTC	CASSSILGTQIYEQYF
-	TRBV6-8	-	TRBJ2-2	TGTGCCAGCAGTTACTTCTATCTGGGGTTGACCGTCTCCCCCGGGCCCGGGGAGCTGTTTTTT	CASSYFYLGLTVSPGPGELFF
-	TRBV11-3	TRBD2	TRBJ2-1	TGTGCCAGCAGCCGAGGACTAGCGGGGGGAGCCAGCATTTCCTACAATGAGCAGTTCTTC	CASSRGLAGGASISYNEQFF
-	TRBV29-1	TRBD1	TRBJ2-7	TGCAGCGTTGAGGACAGGACCTACGAGCAGTACTTC	CSVEDRTYEQYF
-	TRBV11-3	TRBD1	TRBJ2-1	TGTGCCAGCAGCTTAGGACAGGGGGCGTCGTCGGGGAATGAGCAGTTCTTC	CASSLGQGASSGNEQFF
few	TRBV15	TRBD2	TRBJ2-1	TGTGCCACCAGCGGAGATCCCGGACTAGCGGGATTGGAGTTCTTC	CATSGDPGLAGLEFF
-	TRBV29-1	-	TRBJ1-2	TGCAGCGTTGAAGATCGATCTTACTATGGCTACACCTTC	CSVEDRSYYGYTF
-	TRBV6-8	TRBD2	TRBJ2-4	TGTGCCAGCAGTCTCCCGGGACTAGGAGGTATAGCCAAAAACATTCAGTACTTC	CASSLPGLGGIAKNIQYF
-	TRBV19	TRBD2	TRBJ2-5	TGTGCCAGGGTACAACCGGGGGGAAATGAAGAGACCCAGTACTTC	CARVQPGGNEETQYF
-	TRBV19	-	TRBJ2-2	TGTGCCAGTAGTATTTCCGGGATCGGCACCGGGGAGCTGTTTTTT	CASSISGIGTGELFF
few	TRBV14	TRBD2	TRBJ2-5	TGTGCCAGCAGCCATTGGACTAGCGGGAGGCAAGAGACCCAGTACTTC	CASSHWTSGRQETQYF
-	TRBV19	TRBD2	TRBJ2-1	TGTGCCAGTAGGGCAGGGGCGTTAATGGGACTAGCCCACAATGAGCAGTTCTTC	CASRAGALMGLAHNEQFF
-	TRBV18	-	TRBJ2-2	TGTGCCAGCTCAAGGGGGGGTAGCAGTCGGAACACCGGGGAGCTGTTTTTT	CASSRGGSSRNTGELFF
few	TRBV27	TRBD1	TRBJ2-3	TGTGCCAGCAGTAGAATTCGGACAGGGACGGGCACAGATACGCAGTATTTT	CASSRIRTGTGTDTQYF
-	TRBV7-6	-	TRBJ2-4	TGTGCCAGCAGCTTAGTCCAGGGGAAAAACATTCAGTACTTC	CASSLVQGKNIQYF
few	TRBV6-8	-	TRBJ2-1	TGTGCCGGATCCAGGGGGGATAGGAATGAGCAGTTCTTC	CAGSRGDRNEQFF
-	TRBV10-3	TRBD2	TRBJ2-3	TGTGCCGGACCCACCCGGACTAGCGGGGACCCCCGGGATACGCAGTATTTT	CAGPTRTSGDPRDTQYF
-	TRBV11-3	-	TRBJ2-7	TGTGCCAGCAGGAGTAGCCAGGACTCCTACGAGCAGTACTTC	CASRSSQDSYEQYF
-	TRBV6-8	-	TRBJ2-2	TGTGCCAGCCGGGACCCTTCCCCCGGGGAGCTGTTTTTT	CASRDPSPGELFF
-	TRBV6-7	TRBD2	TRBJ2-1	TGTGCCAGCAGTCCTAGCGGGAGGATCGGTGAGCAGTTCTTC	CASSPSGRIGEQFF
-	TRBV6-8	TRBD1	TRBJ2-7	TGTGCCAGCAGCCCCGGGACAGGGTCATACGAGCAGTACTTC	CASSPGTGSYEQYF
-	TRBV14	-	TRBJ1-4	TGTGCCAGCAGCCAAGATCAGCGACTTGGAGGTGAAAAACTGTTTTTT	CASSQDQRLGGEKLFF
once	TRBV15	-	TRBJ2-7	TGTGCCACCAGCAGAGATCTGGTGGGGCAGGGCTACGAGCAGTACTTC	CATSRDLVGQGYEQYF
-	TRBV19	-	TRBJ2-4	TGTGCCAGTAGTCCCCCTGGAAGAGCCAAAAACATTCAGTACTTC	CASSPPGRAKNIQYF
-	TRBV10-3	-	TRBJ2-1	TGTGCCATCAGTGAGTCAGACGGAAATGAGCAGTTCTTC	CAISESDGNEQFF
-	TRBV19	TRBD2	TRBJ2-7	TGTGCCAGTAGAGGGACTAGCAGCTACGAGCAGTACTTC	CASRGTSSYEQYF
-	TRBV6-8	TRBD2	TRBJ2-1	TGTGCCAGCAGTTTCCTAGCGGGCAACAATGAGCAGTTCTTC	CASSFLAGNNEQFF